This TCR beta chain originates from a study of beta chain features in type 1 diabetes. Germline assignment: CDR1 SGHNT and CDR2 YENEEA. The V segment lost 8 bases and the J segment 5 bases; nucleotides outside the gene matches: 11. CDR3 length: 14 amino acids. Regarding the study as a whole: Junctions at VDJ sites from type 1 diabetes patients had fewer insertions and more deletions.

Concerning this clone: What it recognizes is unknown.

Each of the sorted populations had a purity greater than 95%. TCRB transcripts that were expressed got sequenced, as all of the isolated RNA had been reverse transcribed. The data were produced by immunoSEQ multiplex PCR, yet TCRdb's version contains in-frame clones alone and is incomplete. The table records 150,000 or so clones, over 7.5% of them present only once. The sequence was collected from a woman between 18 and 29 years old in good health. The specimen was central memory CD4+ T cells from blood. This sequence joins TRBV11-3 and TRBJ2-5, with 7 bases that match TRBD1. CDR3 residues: CASVAAGGRETQYF. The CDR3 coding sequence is TGTGCCAGCGTCGCGGCAGGGGGAAGGGAGACCCAGTACTTC.